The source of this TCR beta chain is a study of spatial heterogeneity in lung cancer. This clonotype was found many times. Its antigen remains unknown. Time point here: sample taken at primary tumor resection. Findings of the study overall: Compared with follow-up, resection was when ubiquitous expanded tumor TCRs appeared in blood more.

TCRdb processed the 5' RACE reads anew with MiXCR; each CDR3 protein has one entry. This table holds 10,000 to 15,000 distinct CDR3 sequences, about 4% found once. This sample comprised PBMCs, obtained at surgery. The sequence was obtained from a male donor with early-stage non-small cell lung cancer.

The CDR3 sequence is CASREGTGAFF. In DNA form, the CDR3 reads TGTGCCAGCAGAGAGGGTACCGGAGCTTTCTTT. The chain joins TRBV2 to TRBJ1-1; D unresolved. V lost 6 bases and J lost 10, with 12 bases in between. Germline V lookup: CDR1 SNHLY, CDR2 FYNNEI. This CDR3 is 11 amino acids long.